A single sample is the source of the 8 T cell receptor beta chains below, sequenced in a study of blood T cell repertoires in COVID-19. Here immunoSEQ multiplex PCR was the method, and the copy in TCRdb shows in-frame clones only, minus some. The sample lists around 54,000 clones; 90% were seen once. Sequencing was carried out using peripheral blood. The receptor set was obtained from a woman aged 40 to 50 with active COVID-19.

V gene TRBV12-5 combines with J gene TRBJ2-6; TRBD1 agrees at 7 bases. Losses at the gene ends were 4 bases for V and 3 bases for J; bases not matched to a gene: 0. CDR1 is LGHNT, CDR2 FRNRAP, per germline. The CDR3 contains 14 residues. The CDR3: CASGSGGGANVLTF. The CDR3 region has the DNA TGTGCTAGTGGTTCAGGGGGTGGGGCCAACGTCCTGACTTTC.

This clone was counted only a few times. V usage is TRBV19 and J usage is TRBJ1-2; D is unclear. Germline assignment: CDR1 LNHDA and CDR2 SQIVND (reference sequence). V was trimmed by 3 bases and J by 4 bases, leaving 18 bases between them. The CDR3 runs to 16 residues. The CDR3 spells CASSIITTGSGYGYTF. In DNA, the CDR3 is TGTGCCAGTAGTATTATTACGACGGGATCGGGCTATGGCTACACCTTC.

The V gene is TRBV28, the J gene TRBJ2-7; TRBD1 aligns across 7 bases. V trimming: 4 bases; J trimming: 5 bases; junction bases outside the gene matches: 5. The CDR3 has 13 amino acids. Germline loops: CDR1 MDHEN, CDR2 SYDVKM. CDR3 amino acids: CASSSGGRDEQYF. The CDR3 DNA follows: TGTGCCAGCAGTTCAGGGGGTCGCGACGAGCAGTACTTC.

CDR3 nucleotide sequence: TGTGCCAGCAGTCCCGCGGGAGGGAACATTCAGTACTTC. The encoded protein is CASSPAGGNIQYF. V and J are TRBV12-3 or TRBV12-4 and TRBJ2-4; 9 bases match TRBD2. The CDR3 runs to 13 residues. V gave up 5 bases and J gave up 7 bases; unmatched junction bases: 3.

The gene calls are TRBV7-3 and TRBJ1-3; perhaps TRBD1 as D (6 bases). This CDR3 spans 17 amino acids. The V end was cut by 4 bases, the J end by 0 bases, with 16 bases between. In germline, CDR1 is SGHTA, CDR2 FQGTGA. The chain's CDR3 is CASSSSGGLYSGNTIYF. The CDR3, as DNA: TGTGCCAGCAGCTCCTCGGGGGGCCTTTACTCTGGAAACACCATATATTTT.

This chain connects TRBV6-1 to TRBJ2-7; 8 nucleotides agree with TRBD1. The junction had 4 bases not matched to a gene; V was cut back by 1 base and J by 2 bases. This CDR3 is 15 amino acids long. Germline loops: CDR1 MNHNS, CDR2 SASEGT. The CDR3 reads CASSEGTGRAYEQYF. CDR3 coding DNA: TGTGCCAGCAGTGAAGGGACAGGGAGAGCCTACGAGCAGTACTTC.

This chain connects TRBV5-1 to TRBJ2-2; 12 bases are shared with TRBD2. The germline V gene has CDR1 SGHRS and CDR2 YFSETQ. The CDR3 extends over 15 amino acids. The junction had 1 base not matched to a gene; V was cut back by 3 bases and J by 4 bases. The CDR3 protein is CASSSGLAGTGELFF. The CDR3 DNA sequence: TGCGCCAGCAGCTCGGGACTAGCGGGCACCGGGGAGCTGTTTTTT.

The chain recombines TRBV2 with TRBJ2-3; possibly TRBD1 for D (6 bases). Trimming took 6 bases from V and 2 from J, leaving 12 bases between them. CDR3 size: 14 residues. Germline assignment: CDR1 SNHLY and CDR2 FYNNEI. The CDR3 sequence is CASRPDRYTDTQYF. The DNA of the CDR3 is TGTGCCAGCAGGCCGGACAGATACACAGATACGCAGTATTTT.